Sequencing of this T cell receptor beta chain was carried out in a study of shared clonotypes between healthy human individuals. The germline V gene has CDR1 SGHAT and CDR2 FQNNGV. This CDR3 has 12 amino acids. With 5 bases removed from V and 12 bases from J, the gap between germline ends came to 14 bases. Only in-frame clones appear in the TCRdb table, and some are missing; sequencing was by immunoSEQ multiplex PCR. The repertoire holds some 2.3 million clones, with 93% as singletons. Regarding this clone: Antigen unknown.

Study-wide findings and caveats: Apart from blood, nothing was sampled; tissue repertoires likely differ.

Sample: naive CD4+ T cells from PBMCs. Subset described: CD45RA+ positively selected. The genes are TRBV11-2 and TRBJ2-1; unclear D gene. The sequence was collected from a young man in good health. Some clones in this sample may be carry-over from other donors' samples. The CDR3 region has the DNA TGTGCCAGCAGCCCCATCACCACTGGGCAGTTCTTC. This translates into CASSPITTGQFF.